What follows describes a single T cell receptor beta chain. Antigen: not known. Treatment here: roughly 11-day PBMC culture with coronavirus spike peptide pools or control peptides (ViraFEST assay). This sample stems from a study of vaccination and CD4 T cells after COVID-19. Whole-study context: Stimulation of cells relied on overlapping spike peptides derived from SARS-CoV-2, HCoV-NL63, HCoV-OC43 and HCoV-229E.

V was clipped by 4 bases and J by 4 bases, with 10 bases between them. CDR3 length equals 13 residues. Per the germline V gene, CDR1 is SNHLY and CDR2 is FYNNEI. Oncomine TCR Beta short-read sequencing was applied to DNA from cultured CD4+ T cells. Each CDR3 protein is one row after TCRdb ran MiXCR on the PCR reads. Seen here are 11,000 to 15,000 distinct CDR3 sequences, 35% to 55% observed once, and the top ten hold about 15%. The rearrangement links TRBV2 to TRBJ1-2; a possible D gene is TRBD1 (5 bases). The sequence was obtained from a human donor who had recovered from COVID-19. Sequences were obtained from CD4+ T cells from blood, cultured in vitro. The CDR3 DNA reads TGTGCCAGCAGTGCGGGGCAGTCCTATGGCTACACCTTC. Translation: CASSAGQSYGYTF.